This T cell receptor beta chain came from a study of T cells in narcolepsy. Study-wide context: Enrolled donors included narcolepsy type 1 or type 2 patients and healthy controls. The study's findings and limits: Healthy controls reportedly lacked the autoreactive clonotypes serially found in patients' blood. HCRT-specific and TRIB2-specific autoreactive clonotypes appeared among same-patient CSF and blood CD4+ clonotypes.

About this clone: Its cognate antigen is unknown. Given a much more abundant clone one base away, this may be a read error. In the same sample, other DNA sequences code for this CDR3.

The CDR3 length is 13 residues. The V gene's germline CDR1 is SQVTM and CDR2 ANQGSEA. J was trimmed by 4 bases and V by 5 bases; bases with no gene match: 6. Assay used: immunoSEQ multiplex PCR; TCRdb lists only in-frame clones, some missing. The sample lists roughly 10,000 clones; roughly 77% were seen once. Sequenced: CD45RA- memory CD8+ T cells from PBMCs. The rearrangement links TRBV29-1 to TRBJ1-2, with 8 bases matching TRBD1. This receptor was taken from a human donor with narcolepsy. The CDR3 DNA reads as TGCAGCGTTATACAGGGGGAGCCCTATGGCTACACCTTC. It specifies CSVIQGEPYGYTF.